This entry describes one TCR beta chain. This clone qualifies as medium-sized (0.01 to 0.1%). It lacks a known antigen. In this entry, gene names and germline sequences are mouse ones. The CDR3 goes on 1 residue after the read ends, and that part is filled in from the germline J gene. The library relied on the immunoSEQ multiplex PCR assay. Adaptive Biotechnologies performed the TCRbeta CDR3 sequencing at survey depth and reported CDR3 sequences, V/J genes, productive frequency and template counts. Amplification of TCR beta CDR3 regions was performed from genomic DNA rather than from RNA. The authors' analysis ran thus. Pairwise repertoire overlap between tissues was quantified with Jensen-Shannon divergence, where 1 means complete divergence and 0 identical. Tissues were clustered by single-linkage agglomerative hierarchical clustering of pairwise JSD values and displayed as dendrograms. GLIPH2 was applied to all patient samples using simulation_depth 1000, kmer_min_depth 3, and cdr3_length_cutoff 8, and only groups with more than two unique CDR3s were retained. In a standardized tissue-overlap score, Jaccard GLIPH-group overlap across patients was extrapolated to a standard repertoire size of 1000 clones. Linear mixed-effect models, with tissue as a fixed effect and individual as a random effect, were used to test how diversity related to clinical or experimental variables. Not all clones reach the TCRdb copy of this immuneACCESS table, which keeps in-frame sequences only. Checked studies attribute under half of the gap to unresolved V genes and leave the rest unexplained. The V and J calls and clone size were taken over from that table, and D and trimming were inferred from the DNA. In this sample the table shows 4,500 to 5,000 clones, about 47% of which occur a single time. The ten largest clonotypes hold about a fifth of the sample.

The sample's time point label, in plain terms: mouse harvest day 14 after allogeneic transplant. Each mouse graft consisted of 10^7 T-cell-depleted bone marrow cells plus 10^6 splenic CD5+ T cells and was given by tail vein injection. GVHD in mice was modeled with a major MHC-mismatch B6 (H2b) into BALB/c (H2d) model, and tissues were profiled at day 7 or 14. On day 7 or 14 post-transplant, mouse tissues and retro-orbital blood were harvested with separate sterile tools for each animal, and livers were flushed before harvest. Before genomic DNA isolation with the DNeasy Blood & Tissue Kit, mouse tissues were minced using razor blades in buffered saline. This entry belongs to a study of tissue T cells after allogeneic stem cell transplantation (dated by TCRdb to 2022 to 2024). Notes on the research overall: The study profiled TCR beta repertoires across many tissues from research autopsies of patients with and without GVHD, plus mouse models of GVHD. On the human side, the study was prospective and observational, with no blinding or randomization.

The CDR3 has 14 amino acids, counting the end cysteine and phenylalanine. The CDR3 was read in part: 39 bases, with the frame set at base 1. From a lookup of the germline V gene (reference sequence), CDR1 and CDR2 are KGHPV and FQNQEV. The V end loses 2 bases and the J end loses 1 base, and a stretch of 7 bases separates them. General findings and caveats noted by the study authors: The patient cohort was small and clinically heterogeneous, and sampling depth was acknowledged as a limitation. Blood and spleen T cells captured only a limited portion of the TCR repertoire detected in tissues, in both patients and mice. Which tissue TCRs were alloreactive or antigen-specific was not determined in the study, and some clones might have been persisting host cells. Not many T cell clones showed up in more than one patient, yet clustering based on motifs uncovered repertoire signatures that were shared across patients in a tissue-specific way. Within patients, how anatomically similar tissues were was a major factor shaping TCR repertoire composition, regardless of disease or transplant status.

The origin of this receptor is a female BALB/c mouse given C57BL/6 T cells with graft-versus-host disease after an allogeneic hematopoietic cell transplant. Here the chain combines TRBV26 and TRBJ2-3, with the identity of the D gene unclear. The source material was lymph node tissue. For the CDR3, the sequence is CASSLGWRAETLYF. The DNA read from the CDR3 is TGTGCCAGCAGTCTGGGCTGGCGTGCAGAAACGCTGTAT.